The 7 T cell receptor beta chains below all came from one sample that was sequenced in a study of T cell changes during pregnancy in multiple sclerosis. Only in-frame clones appear in the TCRdb table, and some are missing; sequencing was by immunoSEQ multiplex PCR. The data show 90,000 or so clones, under 95% seen once. The sample consisted of peripheral blood, taken before pregnancy. These receptors were taken from a female donor with multiple sclerosis, enrolled in a pregnancy study.

J is TRBJ2-2 and V is TRBV7-6; possibly TRBD1 for D (7 bases). The CDR3 spans 16 residues. Trimming pared 4 bases from V and 4 bases from J, leaving 16 bases between. Per germline, CDR1 SGHVS and CDR2 FNYEAQ. CDR3 region: CASSSQGRSITGELFF. The CDR3 DNA follows: TGTGCCAGCAGCTCACAGGGGAGGTCGATCACCGGGGAGCTGTTTTTT.

The V gene is TRBV6-5, the J gene TRBJ2-7; 12 bases fit TRBD2. The CDR3 runs 16 residues. After removal of 4 bases from V and 2 bases from J, the junction contained 6 bases not matched to a gene. CDR1 is MNHEY and CDR2 is SVGAGI in the germline V gene. CDR3 residues: CASSFRTSGIPYEQYF. The DNA for the CDR3 is TGTGCCAGCAGTTTCCGGACTAGCGGGATACCCTACGAGCAGTACTTC.

V usage is TRBV6-5 and J usage is TRBJ2-7, with 10 bases fitting TRBD2. Germline CDR1 and CDR2: MNHEY and SVGAGI. The junction had 9 bases not matched to a gene; V was cut back by 5 bases and J by 8 bases. The CDR3 extends over 14 amino acids. The CDR3 bases are TGTGCCAGCAGTGCCGGGACTAGCGAATTCAAGCAGTACTTC. Translation gives CASSAGTSEFKQYF.

The chain joins TRBV5-1 to TRBJ1-1; D is uncertain. The CDR3 has 13 amino acids. Trimming stripped 0 bases from V and 11 bases from J, with 14 bases between. Germline values: CDR1 SGHRS, CDR2 YFSETQ. The CDR3 DNA reads as TGCGCCAGCAGCTTGGGTGAGGTTCCCGTGGCTTTCTTT. Translated, it gives CASSLGEVPVAFF.

The rearrangement links TRBV9 to TRBJ2-7; D may be TRBD2 (5 bases). V lost 0 bases and J 0 bases, leaving 13 bases between the germline ends. CDR1 and CDR2 (germline): SGDLS, YYNGEE. This CDR3 contains 16 residues. CDR3 nucleotides: TGTGCCAGCAGCGTAGCCTCAGGTGGGAGCTCCTACGAGCAGTACTTC. Protein product: CASSVASGGSSYEQYF.

The chain combines TRBV7-3 with TRBJ2-6; 7 nucleotides align to TRBD2. Losses at the gene ends were 5 bases for V and 0 bases for J; bases not matched to a gene: 13. Germline loops: CDR1 SGHTA, CDR2 FQGTGA. The CDR3 extends over 19 amino acids. CDR3 DNA sequence: TGTGCCAGCAGCCCTGGGGGTTTCGGGGGGAGCTCTGGGGCCAACGTCCTGACTTTC. Its protein product is CASSPGGFGGSSGANVLTF. The variable domain in full, with the rest retrieved from reference TRBV7-3 and TRBJ2-6, is GAGVSQTPSNKVTEKGKYVELRCDPISGHTALYWYRQSLGQGPEFLIYFQGTGAADDSGLPNDRFFAVRPEGSVSTLKIQRTERGDSAVYLCASSPGGFGGSSGANVLTFGAGSRLTVL.

This chain connects TRBV29-1 to TRBJ2-4; maybe TRBD1 (6 bases). Germline V lookup: CDR1 SQVTM, CDR2 ANQGSEA. The CDR3 consists of 14 residues. V was trimmed by 4 bases and J by 5 bases, leaving 15 bases between them. CDR3 in amino acids: CSVGRGRGQNIQYF. CDR3 nucleotides: TGCAGCGTTGGAAGGGGCAGGGGCCAAAACATTCAGTACTTC.